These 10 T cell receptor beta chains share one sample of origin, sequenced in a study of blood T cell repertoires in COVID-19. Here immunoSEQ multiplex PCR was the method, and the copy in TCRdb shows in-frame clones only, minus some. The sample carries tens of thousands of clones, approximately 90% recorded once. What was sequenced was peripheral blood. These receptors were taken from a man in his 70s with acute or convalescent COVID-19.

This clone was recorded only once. The CDR3 DNA is TGTGCCAGCAGCTCGTCGCAGGGGGCCACAGATACGCAGTATTTT. It yields the protein CASSSSQGATDTQYF. This chain links TRBV7-9 with TRBJ2-3, with 8 bases fitting TRBD1. Germline CDR1 and CDR2: SEHNR and FQNEAQ (reference sequence). The V gene end was trimmed by 4 bases and the J gene end by 2 bases; junction bases not matched to a gene: 5. The CDR3 extends over 15 amino acids.

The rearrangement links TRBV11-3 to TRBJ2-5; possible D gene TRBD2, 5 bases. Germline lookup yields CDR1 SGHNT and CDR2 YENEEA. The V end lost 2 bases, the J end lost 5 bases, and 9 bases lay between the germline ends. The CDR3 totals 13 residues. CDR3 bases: TGTGCCAGCAGCTTAAGCGGTAGGGAGACCCAGTACTTC. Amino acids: CASSLSGRETQYF.

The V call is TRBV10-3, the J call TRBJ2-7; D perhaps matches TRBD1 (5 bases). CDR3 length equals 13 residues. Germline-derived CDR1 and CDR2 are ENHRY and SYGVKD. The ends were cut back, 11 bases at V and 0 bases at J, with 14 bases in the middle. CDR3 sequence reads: CAALGTGSYEQYF. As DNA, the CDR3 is TGTGCCGCCCTAGGAACAGGCTCCTACGAGCAGTACTTC.

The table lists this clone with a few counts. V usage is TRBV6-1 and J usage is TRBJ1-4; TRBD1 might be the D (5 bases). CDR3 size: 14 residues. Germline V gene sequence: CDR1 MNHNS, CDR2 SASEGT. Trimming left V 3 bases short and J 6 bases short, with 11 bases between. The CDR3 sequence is CASSEDMLDEKLFF. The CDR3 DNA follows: TGTGCCAGCAGTGAGGACATGTTGGATGAAAAACTGTTTTTT.

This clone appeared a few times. Here the CDR3 reads CASSSPGLLLQYF. CDR3 in DNA: TGTGCCAGCAGCTCTCCGGGACTCTTATTGCAGTACTTC. The chain uses TRBV5-4 and TRBJ2-7, with D tentatively TRBD2 (6 bases). CDR1 is SGHNT, CDR2 YYREEE, per germline (reference sequence). This CDR3 is 13 amino acids long. Trimming cost V 3 bases and J 9 bases, with 16 bases left between them.

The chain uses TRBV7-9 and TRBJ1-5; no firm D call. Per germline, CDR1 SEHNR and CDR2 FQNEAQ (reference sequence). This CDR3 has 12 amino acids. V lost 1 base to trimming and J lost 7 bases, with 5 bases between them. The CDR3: CASSLESQPQHF. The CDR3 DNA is TGTGCCAGCAGCTTAGAGAGCCAGCCCCAGCATTTT.

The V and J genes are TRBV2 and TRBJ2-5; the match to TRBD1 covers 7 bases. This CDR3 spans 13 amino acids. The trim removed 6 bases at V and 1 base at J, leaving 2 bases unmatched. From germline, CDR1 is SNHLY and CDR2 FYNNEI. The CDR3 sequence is CASRTGTQETQYF. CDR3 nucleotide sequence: TGTGCCAGCAGGACAGGGACCCAAGAGACCCAGTACTTC.

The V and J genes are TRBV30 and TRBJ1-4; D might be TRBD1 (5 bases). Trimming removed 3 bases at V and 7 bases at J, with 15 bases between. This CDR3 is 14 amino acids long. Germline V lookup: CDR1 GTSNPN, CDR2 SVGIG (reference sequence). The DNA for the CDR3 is TGTGCCTGGAGGCCCCCATGGGGCCGTGAAAAACTGTTTTTT. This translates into CAWRPPWGREKLFF.

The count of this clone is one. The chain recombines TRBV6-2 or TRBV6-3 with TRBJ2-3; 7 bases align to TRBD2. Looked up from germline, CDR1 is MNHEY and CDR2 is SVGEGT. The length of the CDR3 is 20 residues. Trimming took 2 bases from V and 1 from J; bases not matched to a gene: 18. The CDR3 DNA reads TGTGCCAGCAGTTACCCGCCCCCGAATTCGGGAGGAGCGGGCACAGATACGCAGTATTTT. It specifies CASSYPPPNSGGAGTDTQYF.

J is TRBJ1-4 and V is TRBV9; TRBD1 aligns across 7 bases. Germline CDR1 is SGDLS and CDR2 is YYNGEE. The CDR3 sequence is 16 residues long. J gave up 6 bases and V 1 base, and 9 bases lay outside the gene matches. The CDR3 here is CASSVNLPGGYEKLFF. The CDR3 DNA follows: TGTGCCAGCAGCGTAAACCTCCCAGGGGGTTATGAAAAACTGTTTTTT.